This T cell receptor beta chain emerged from a study of beta chain features in type 1 diabetes. Study outcomes and limitations: The naive, central memory and Treg TCRB repertoires showed an apparent similarity that was greater among patients than among healthy donors.

Expressed TCRB transcripts were sequenced because the isolated RNA had all been reverse transcribed beforehand. Naive, central memory and regulatory T cell samples came to a mean of approximately 3.6 million reads. Clones were read by immunoSEQ multiplex PCR, and TCRdb kept only the in-frame ones, dropping some. The data show roughly 300,000 clones, with about 15% seen just once and 5.5% to 7.5% held by the top ten. V lost 1 base, J lost 7 bases, and 19 bases lay in between. Germline values: CDR1 LNHDA, CDR2 SQIVND (reference sequence). The CDR3 is made up of 16 amino acids. Comments on this clone: The antigen is undetermined.

This TCR was sampled from a young man in good health. The sample consisted of central memory CD4+ T cells from blood. This rearrangement joins TRBV19 to TRBJ1-2, with D possibly being TRBD1 (6 bases). CDR3 nucleotide sequence: TGTGCCAGTAGTATAGCACAGGGTAATTCGGTTCGTGGCTACACCTTC. Translated, it gives CASSIAQGNSVRGYTF.